This T cell receptor (beta chain) stems from a study of PD-L1 blockade in urothelial cancer. Study summary: Samples came from 3 weeks, at the second dose, and 6 weeks into treatment.

This sample's time point: pretreatment peripheral blood. The assay was immunoSEQ multiplex PCR, and TCRdb's table has in-frame clones only and misses some. The profile shows over 100,000 clones, around 85% of them singletons. V lost 0 bases to trimming and J lost 3 bases; unmatched junction nucleotides: 0. From germline, CDR1 is MRHNA and CDR2 SNTAGT. The CDR3 runs to 15 residues. The clonotype was recovered from a man aged 50 to 59 with urothelial cancer. The chain carries TRBV6-4 and TRBJ2-1; 9 bases agree with TRBD2. Sequencing used PBMCs, obtained around atezolizumab (anti-PD-L1) treatment. This CDR3 is CASSDSSGSYNEQFF. The CDR3 region has the DNA TGTGCCAGCAGTGACTCTAGCGGGAGCTACAATGAGCAGTTCTTC.